This T cell receptor (beta chain) was obtained from a study of control samples from healthy donors and cancer patients. Measured with immunoSEQ multiplex PCR; TCRdb has only the in-frame clones, and not every one. In the table there are fewer than 200,000 clones, just over 90% of which are singletons. The CDR3 loop spans 15 amino acids. The sequence came from a woman aged 55 to 70 in good health. The sequencing input was blood. This rearrangement joins TRBV21-1 to TRBJ1-5. TRBV21-1 is recorded as a pseudogene. CDR3: CASSAPPGTHQPQHF. For the CDR3, the DNA is TGTGCCAGCAGCGCCCCCCCAGGGACCCATCAGCCCCAGCATTTT.